The clone carrying this T cell receptor beta chain was detected only once. Its antigen is currently unknown. These data originate in a study of shared clonotypes between healthy human individuals. Study-level points and caveats: Memory subsets generally showed lower estimated richness than naive subsets. Specimens sampled were limited to blood, with tissue repertoires likely differing.

The study drew all its donors from Caucasian adults living in Nashville, Tennessee. Profiled with immunoSEQ multiplex PCR; TCRdb holds only in-frame clones, not every one. Of about 300,000 clones in the sample, around 74% were seen once. Germline CDR1 and CDR2: SGHRS and YFSETQ. With V trimmed by 4 bases and J by 4 bases, 6 bases remained unmatched. This CDR3 comprises 16 residues. The specimen was memory CD4+ T cells sorted from blood. Subset reported: CD45RA-negative fraction. This sequence originates from a man younger than 45 in good health. The genes are TRBV5-1 and TRBJ2-1; 12 bases are shared with TRBD2. The CDR3 protein is CASSLLAGGLYNEQFF. The CDR3 DNA reads TGCGCCAGCAGCCTACTAGCGGGAGGATTATACAATGAGCAGTTCTTC.